What follows are 27 T cell receptor beta chains derived from one specimen sequenced in a study of CD8+CD57+ T cells in acquired aplastic anemia. Patients chosen for sequencing had shown CD8+CD57+ cell expansion by flow cytometry. It was genomic DNA that served as the template for profiling TCR beta VDJ and CDR3. In TCRdb, the reads were re-called with MiXCR into one record per CDR3 protein. This table holds 150,000 to 200,000 distinct CDR3 sequences, roughly 50% found once. Material for sequencing was sorted CD4+, CD8+, or CD8+CD57+ T cells (not recorded which) from PBMCs. These TCRs come from a human donor with aplastic anemia.

The chain joins TRBV7-3 to TRBJ1-5; TRBD1 aligns across 10 bases. The CDR3 totals 15 residues. Germline V gives CDR1 SGHTA, CDR2 FQGTGA. The trim removed 7 bases at V and 5 bases at J, leaving 8 bases unmatched. CDR3 residues: CASNFFDRGHQPQHF. CDR3 nucleotides: TGTGCCAGCAACTTCTTTGACAGGGGGCATCAGCCCCAGCATTTT.

As DNA, the CDR3 is TGTGCCAGCATGGGGCCCAGGGGGGCGGATGGCTACACCTTC. It specifies CASMGPRGADGYTF. The V call is TRBV7-9, the J call TRBJ1-2; 7 nucleotides match TRBD1. CDR1 is SEHNR and CDR2 is FQNEAQ in the germline V gene (reference sequence). The CDR3 totals 14 residues. Unmatched junction bases numbered 11, after V lost 7 bases and J lost 6 bases.

This clonotype has ten or more counts. V gene TRBV4-1 combines with J gene TRBJ2-1; TRBD2 aligns across 8 bases. CDR1 and CDR2 (germline): MGHRA, YSYEKL. Trimming cost V 0 bases and J 9 bases; bases outside gene matches: 7. The CDR3 length is 15 residues. The CDR3 region has the DNA TGCGCCAGCAGCCAAGATTGGGGGACTAGTCTTGAGCAGTTCTTC. This translates into CASSQDWGTSLEQFF.

This rearrangement joins TRBV29-1 to TRBJ1-3; D is uncertain. The V and J ends lost 4 bases and 6 bases respectively, with 7 bases between them. CDR3 length: 11 amino acids. From germline, CDR1 is SQVTM and CDR2 ANQGSEA. The CDR3 loop is CSVAHLNTIYF. DNA for the CDR3: TGCAGCGTTGCCCACTTAAACACCATATATTTT.

The J gene is TRBJ1-2, the V gene TRBV19; D is unresolved. Trimming took off 0 bases at V and 4 bases at J, with 6 bases between the two ends. The CDR3 length is 13 residues. Germline V gene data show CDR1 as LNHDA and CDR2 as SQIVND (reference sequence). This CDR3 is CASSIEGGYGYTF. The CDR3 DNA reads TGTGCCAGTAGTATAGAAGGTGGCTATGGCTACACCTTC.

This clonotype came up many times. The chain links TRBV6-6 to TRBJ2-5, with D perhaps TRBD2 (5 bases). This CDR3 contains 14 residues. The germline gives CDR1 MNHNY, CDR2 SVGAGI (reference sequence). Trimming removed 4 bases at V and 6 bases at J, with 15 bases between. CDR3 DNA: TGTGCCAGCAGTTCCGGTGGAGGAGGAAAGACCCAGTACTTC. Amino acids: CASSSGGGGKTQYF.

A note on this clonotype: This clone may be a read error of a much larger clone one base away. The chain uses TRBV6-5 and TRBJ1-2; the D is unclear. CDR1 and CDR2 (germline): MNHEY, SVGAGI. The CDR3 loop spans 14 amino acids. V lost 0 bases, J lost 7 bases, and 12 bases lay in between. The DNA for the CDR3 is TGTGCCAGCAGTTACTCGGAACGTATGGTTGGCTACACCTTC. Encoded protein: CASSYSERMVGYTF.

This clonotype was counted once. The chain recombines TRBV19 with TRBJ1-1; 7 nucleotides match TRBD1. Germline loops: CDR1 LNHDA, CDR2 SQIVND (reference sequence). The CDR3 loop spans 16 amino acids. The junction had 11 bases not matched to a gene; V was cut back by 6 bases and J by 1 base. The CDR3 nucleotides read TGTGCCAGTAGCCCGGGACAGCCTTACTCGAACACTGAAGCTTTCTTT. Translation gives CASSPGQPYSNTEAFF.

This rearrangement joins TRBV7-8 to TRBJ2-7; 7 bases map to TRBD2. This CDR3 is built from 15 residues. Trimming at V came to 6 bases and at J to 9 bases, leaving 17 bases not matched to a gene. Germline CDR1 SGHVS, CDR2 FQNEAQ. The CDR3 region has the DNA TGTGCCAGCAGTGAAGTGCTAGCGGTTATACGGGGGCAGTACTTC. As protein: CASSEVLAVIRGQYF.

J is TRBJ1-5 and V is TRBV27, with D possibly matching TRBD1 (5 bases). Between the trimmed V and J ends, which lost 8 bases and 4 bases, there was a span of 21 bases. Germline V gene lookup returns CDR1 MNHEY and CDR2 SMNVEV (reference sequence). This CDR3 has 16 amino acids. DNA for the CDR3: TGTGCCAGCGGTACCCAGGGTCAGCATGGAAATCAGCCCCAGCATTTT. Encoded protein: CASGTQGQHGNQPQHF.

With regard to this clonotype: This is likely a read error, given that the CDR3 carries no conserved phenylalanine or tryptophan at its end. This chain uses TRBV10-1 with TRBJ2-3; D possibly uses TRBD1 or TRBD2 (5 bases each). The germline V and J ends were trimmed by 8 bases and 2 bases, with 5 bases remaining between them. The CDR3 covers 11 residues. Per the germline V gene, CDR1 is WNHNN and CDR2 is SYGVQD (reference sequence). CDR3 coding DNA: TGCGCCAGCGGGACCACAGATACGCAGTATCTT. The encoded protein is CASGTTDTQYL.

This clonotype has at least ten counts. V usage is TRBV6-5 and J usage is TRBJ2-7; 7 nucleotides line up with TRBD2. The trim removed 0 bases at V and 5 bases at J, leaving 7 bases unmatched. In germline, CDR1 is MNHEY, CDR2 SVGAGI. The CDR3 consists of 15 residues. The CDR3 coding sequence is TGTGCCAGCAGTTACTCGGACTCCGGGGGGAACGAGCAGTACGTC. Translated, it gives CASSYSDSGGNEQYV.

Only a few counts were recorded for this clonotype. A junction boundary mismatches the germline segment, possibly from a read error. The chain joins TRBV10-3 to TRBJ2-1, with 11 bases lining up with TRBD1. The CDR3 totals 16 residues. Looked up from germline, CDR1 is ENHRY and CDR2 is SYGVKD. The CDR3 here is CASSESGQGALNEQFF. For the CDR3, the DNA is TGTGCCAGCAGTGAATCCGGACAGGGGGCGTTGAATGAGCAGTTCTTC.

This clonotype was picked up many times. This chain uses TRBV5-4 with TRBJ2-7; TRBD1 aligns across 9 bases. The V segment lost 4 bases and the J segment 7 bases; nucleotides outside the gene matches: 9. The CDR3 loop spans 14 amino acids. In germline, CDR1 is SGHNT, CDR2 YYREEE (reference sequence). The chain's CDR3 is CASSQGQGMGEQYF. The CDR3 bases are TGTGCCAGCAGCCAAGGACAGGGGATGGGGGAGCAGTACTTC.

This clonotype was counted many times. J is TRBJ1-2 and V is TRBV7-9; D unresolved. V lost 5 bases to trimming and J lost 0 bases, with 10 bases between them. Germline assignment: CDR1 SEHNR and CDR2 FQNEAQ (reference sequence). This CDR3 has 14 amino acids. The chain's CDR3 is CASSRTGTNYGYTF. DNA of the CDR3: TGTGCCAGCAGCCGGACGGGAACTAACTATGGCTACACCTTC.

This clonotype was seen repeatedly, ten times or more. CDR3 region: CASSLGSDTEAFF. CDR3 nucleotides: TGTGCCAGCAGCTTAGGGTCAGACACTGAAGCTTTCTTT. The V gene is TRBV13, the J gene TRBJ1-1; D not resolved. Per germline, CDR1 PRHDT and CDR2 FYEKMQ (reference sequence). Trimming removed 0 bases from V and 3 bases from J, with 5 bases in between. The CDR3 totals 13 residues. Drawing the rest from reference TRBV13 and TRBJ1-1, the complete variable domain is AAGVIQSPRHLIKEKRETATLKCYPIPRHDTVYWYQQGPGQDPQFLISFYEKMQSDKGSIPDRFSAQQFSDYHSELNMSSLELGDSALYFCASSLGSDTEAFFGQGTRLTVV.

The genes are TRBV5-5 and TRBJ1-1; D is perhaps TRBD1 (6 bases). The V and J ends lost 2 bases and 5 bases respectively, with 13 bases between them. There are 14 residues in the CDR3. Germline V CDR1 and CDR2: SGHKS, YYEKEE (reference sequence). CDR3 loop: CASSLGTWNTEAFF. The CDR3 DNA reads TGTGCCAGCAGCTTAGGGACATGGAATACTGAAGCTTTCTTT.

This clonotype was observed many times. The rearrangement joins TRBV7-2 to TRBJ2-2; 8 positions agree with TRBD1. Per the germline V gene, CDR1 is SGHTA and CDR2 is FQGNSA. Trimming cost V 6 bases and J 7 bases; bases outside gene matches: 4. This CDR3 is 13 amino acids long. CDR3 protein: CASRPTGGGELFF. The CDR3 region has the DNA TGTGCCAGCAGGCCTACAGGGGGCGGGGAGCTGTTTTTT.

Ten or more counts support this clonotype. The V gene is TRBV6-1, the J gene TRBJ2-2, with 11 nucleotides matching TRBD2. CDR1 and CDR2 from the germline V gene are MNHNS and SASEGT. With V trimmed by 6 bases and J by 5 bases, 8 bases remained unmatched. The CDR3 consists of 16 residues. The CDR3 DNA sequence: TGTGCCAGCAGCAGTAGACTAGCGGGAAGAACCGGGGAGCTGTTTTTT. This sequence encodes CASSSRLAGRTGELFF.

V gene TRBV15 combines with J gene TRBJ2-3; D is undetermined. The CDR3 is made up of 13 amino acids. Germline CDR1 and CDR2: LNHNV and YYDKDF (reference sequence). V lost 0 bases to trimming and J lost 11 bases, with 12 bases between them. This CDR3 is CATSRDLRYEQYF. CDR3 DNA sequence: TGTGCCACCAGCAGAGACTTGCGGTATGAGCAGTATTTT.

This clonotype showed up many times. The chain uses TRBV29-1 and TRBJ1-1, with D hard to call. In germline, CDR1 is SQVTM, CDR2 ANQGSEA. The ends were cut back, 4 bases at V and 4 bases at J, with 10 bases in the middle. There are 12 residues in the CDR3. The CDR3 nucleotides read TGCAGCGTTGGGGGTGTCGGCACTGAAGCTTTCTTT. This sequence encodes CSVGGVGTEAFF.

A single count supports this clonotype. J is TRBJ2-5 and V is TRBV25-1, with TRBD1 identical over 9 bases. V was clipped by 5 bases and J by 4 bases; unmatched bases: 5. CDR1 MGHDK and CDR2 SYGVNS come from the germline V gene. CDR3 length: 14 amino acids. Here the CDR3 reads CASSTGQGVETQYF. CDR3 coding DNA: TGTGCCAGCAGTACGGGACAGGGTGTAGAGACCCAGTACTTC. Variable domain in full (rest from reference TRBV25-1 and TRBJ2-5): EADIYQTPRYLVIGTGKKITLECSQTMGHDKMYWYQQDPGMELHLIHYSYGVNSTEKGDLSSESTVSRIRTEHFPLTLESARPSHTSQYLCASSTGQGVETQYFGPGTRLLVL.

Worth noting for this clonotype: This sequence may be a read error, since a much larger clone differs from it by one base. The rearrangement joins TRBV5-1 to TRBJ2-2, with D uncertain. The CDR3 is made up of 16 amino acids. CDR1 is SGHRS, CDR2 YFSETQ, per germline. CDR3 sequence (DNA): TGCGCCGGCAGCTTGGTCCCGGGTATAGGCACCGGGGAGCTGTTTTTT. It translates to CAGSLVPGIGTGELFF.

With respect to this clonotype: The germline gene is not matched at one end of the junction; a read error may be the cause. The chain has TRBV2 and TRBJ1-1; no clear D gene. CDR1 is SNHLY, CDR2 FYNNEI, per germline. This CDR3 has 10 residues. In DNA, the CDR3 is TGTGCCAGCACCTTGGCAGAAGCTGTCTTT. Its translation is CASTLAEAVF. Drawing the rest from reference TRBV2 and TRBJ1-1, the complete variable domain is EPEVTQTPSHQVTQMGQEVILRCVPISNHLYFYWYRQILGQKVEFLVSFYNNEISEKSEIFDDQFSVERPDGSNFTLKIRSTKLEDSAMYFCASTLAEAVFGQGTRLTVV.

V is TRBV2 and J is TRBJ2-1; D not resolved. V was clipped by 6 bases and J by 8 bases, with 17 bases between them. The CDR3 has 14 amino acids. CDR1 is SNHLY and CDR2 is FYNNEI in the germline V gene. In DNA, the CDR3 is TGTGCCAGCAGGGAGAGTAGGCAGTGGGATGAGCAGTTCTTC. Protein: CASRESRQWDEQFF.

The chain couples TRBV7-2 to TRBJ1-4; 8 nucleotides line up with TRBD1. Germline values: CDR1 SGHTA, CDR2 FQGNSA. The CDR3 contains 13 residues. With V trimmed by 8 bases and J by 5 bases, 4 bases remained unmatched. The CDR3 DNA reads as TGTGCCAGCGGGGGACAGGTGAATGAAAAACTGTTTTTT. Translated, it gives CASGGQVNEKLFF.

This chain uses TRBV20-1 with TRBJ2-7; 8 bases fit TRBD1. With 3 bases clipped from V and 2 bases from J, the junction kept 6 bases outside the gene matches. Germline-derived CDR1 and CDR2 are DFQATT and SNEGSKA (reference sequence). This CDR3 comprises 14 residues. The chain's CDR3 is CSARPDRGPYEQYF. The DNA of the CDR3 is TGCAGTGCTAGGCCCGACAGGGGCCCCTACGAGCAGTACTTC.